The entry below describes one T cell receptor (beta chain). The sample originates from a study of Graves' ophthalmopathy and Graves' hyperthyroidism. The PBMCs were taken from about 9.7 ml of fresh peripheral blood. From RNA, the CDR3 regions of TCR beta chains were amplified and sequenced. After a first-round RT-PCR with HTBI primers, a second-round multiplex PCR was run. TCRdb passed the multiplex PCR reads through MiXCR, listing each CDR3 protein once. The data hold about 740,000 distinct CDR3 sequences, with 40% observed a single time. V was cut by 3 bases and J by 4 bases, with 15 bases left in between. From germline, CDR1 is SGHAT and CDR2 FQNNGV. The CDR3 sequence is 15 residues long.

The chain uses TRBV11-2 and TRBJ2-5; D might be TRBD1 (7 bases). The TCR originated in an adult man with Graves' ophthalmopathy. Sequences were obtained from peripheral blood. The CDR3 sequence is CASSLGGQTRETQYF. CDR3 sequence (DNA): TGTGCCAGCAGCTTGGGGGGACAGACGCGAGAGACCCAGTACTTC.